These 13 T cell receptor beta chains came from one sample sequenced in a study of glioma-infiltrating T cells. Using RNA template, CDR3s of TCR alpha and beta were amplified with iRepertoire arm-PCR. TCRdb reprocessed the multiplex PCR reads via MiXCR and lists one record per CDR3 protein. The sample has about 200,000 distinct CDR3 sequences, 30% to 40% seen once; the top ten hold 20%. The sequencing sample was made of glioma tissue, nonneoplastic brain tissue, or PBMCs (not recorded which). These TCRs come from a human donor with low-grade glioma or glioblastoma, undergoing nonglioma brain surgery, or in good health (not recorded which).

This clonotype has ten or more counts. The V call is TRBV11-2, the J call TRBJ1-6; D possibly corresponds to TRBD1 (6 bases). V lost 6 bases to trimming and J lost 10 bases, with 19 bases between them. The CDR3 length is 15 residues. Germline loops: CDR1 SGHAT, CDR2 FQNNGV. The CDR3 DNA reads as TGTGCCAGCAGGCCGCTAACAGGGCAGGGGTCACCCCTCCACTTT. It specifies CASRPLTGQGSPLHF.

At least ten counts were recorded for this clonotype. The chain couples TRBV12-3 or TRBV12-4 to TRBJ2-7, with 10 bases that match TRBD1. There are 15 residues in the CDR3. V shed 5 bases, J shed 2 bases, and the junction held 6 bases outside the gene matches. CDR3 DNA sequence: TGTGCCAGCAGTCCCGGGACAGGGGCGACCTACGAGCAGTACTTC. This codes for CASSPGTGATYEQYF.

This clonotype appeared a few times. CDR3 loop: CASSFKREWNEQFF. CDR3 sequence (DNA): TGCGCCAGCAGCTTTAAGAGGGAATGGAATGAGCAGTTCTTC. The chain uses TRBV5-1 and TRBJ2-1, with a tentative D call TRBD2 (5 bases). The germline V gene has CDR1 SGHRS and CDR2 YFSETQ. This CDR3 contains 14 residues. The V end was cut by 2 bases, the J end by 7 bases, with 13 bases between.

This clonotype appeared many times. The chain carries TRBV20-1 and TRBJ1-5; 8 nucleotides align to TRBD1. Germline-derived CDR1 and CDR2 are DFQATT and SNEGSKA (reference sequence). The CDR3 has 18 residues. V shed 0 bases, J shed 0 bases, and the junction held 10 bases outside the gene matches. The CDR3 loop reads CSARDVAGGGYSNQPQHF. The CDR3 DNA follows: TGCAGTGCTAGAGATGTGGCAGGGGGCGGGTATAGCAATCAGCCCCAGCATTTT.

As to this clonotype: One end of the junction is discordant with germline, which a read error may explain. The V call is TRBV6-1, the J call TRBJ2-6, with 12 bases lining up with TRBD1. Germline V CDR1 and CDR2: MNHNS, SASEGT. The CDR3 is 20 residues long. This CDR3 is CASKGEPGQGAPSGANALTF. CDR3 bases: TGTGCCAGCAAAGGGGAACCGGGACAGGGGGCCCCCTCTGGGGCCAACGCCCTGACTTTC.

This clonotype was counted ten times or more. In nucleotides, the CDR3 is TGCAGTGCTAGAGATCGCGGGACTAGCAAAAATGAGCAGTTCTTC. It translates to CSARDRGTSKNEQFF. This chain links TRBV20-1 with TRBJ2-1; 9 bases line up with TRBD2. CDR1 is DFQATT and CDR2 is SNEGSKA in the germline V gene (reference sequence). The CDR3 spans 15 residues. V shed 0 bases, J shed 7 bases, and the junction held 7 bases outside the gene matches.

This clonotype came up many times. The chain carries TRBV12-3 or TRBV12-4 and TRBJ2-1; 13 nucleotides line up with TRBD2. The junction had 10 bases not matched to a gene; V was cut back by 5 bases and J by 9 bases. The CDR3 totals 16 residues. This CDR3 is CASSPPGLAGAGEQFF. CDR3 DNA sequence: TGTGCCAGCAGTCCCCCCGGACTAGCGGGAGCGGGTGAGCAGTTCTTC.

This chain connects TRBV25-1 to TRBJ1-1, with unresolved D. The CDR3 spans 14 residues. V lost 10 bases and J lost 0, with 15 bases in between. CDR1 is MGHDK and CDR2 is SYGVNS in the germline V gene. CDR3 sequence reads: CAIWKRGVNTEAFF. CDR3 sequence (DNA): TGTGCCATCTGGAAGAGAGGAGTGAACACTGAAGCTTTCTTT. The variable domain in full, completed from reference TRBV25-1 and TRBJ1-1, reads EADIYQTPRYLVIGTGKKITLECSQTMGHDKMYWYQQDPGMELHLIHYSYGVNSTEKGDLSSESTVSRIRTEHFPLTLESARPSHTSQYLCAIWKRGVNTEAFFGQGTRLTVV.

With regard to this clonotype: This may stem from a read error, because a much larger clone lies one nucleotide away. The genes are TRBV2 and TRBJ2-3; D unclear. This CDR3 region has 15 residues. The germline CDR1 and CDR2 sequences are SNHLY and FYNNEI. V was trimmed by 6 bases and J by 7 bases, leaving 20 bases between them. This CDR3 reads CASRATRGTGYTQYF. The CDR3 DNA is TGTGCCAGCAGAGCTACCCGAGGAACCGGGTATACGCAGTATTTT.

The chain couples TRBV19 to TRBJ2-1, with 10 positions matching TRBD2. Looked up from germline, CDR1 is LNHDA and CDR2 is SQIVND (reference sequence). V gave up 3 bases and J gave up 8 bases; unmatched junction bases: 10. This CDR3 is built from 16 residues. In DNA form, the CDR3 reads TGTGCCAGTAGTATGATGCTAGCGGGAGCTATGGATGAGCAGTTCTTC. This sequence encodes CASSMMLAGAMDEQFF.

With regard to this clonotype: The junction differs from germline at one of its ends, possibly a read error. This sequence joins TRBV13 and TRBJ1-6, with TRBD1 matching 7 bases. This CDR3 contains 14 residues. Germline lookup yields CDR1 PRHDT and CDR2 FYEKMQ (reference sequence). This chain's CDR3 is CASSNRDRSSALHF. In DNA, the CDR3 is TGTGCCAGCAGCAACCGGGACAGAAGTTCAGCCCTCCACTTT.

This clonotype was detected many times. This chain links TRBV28 with TRBJ2-7; D possibly matches TRBD1 or TRBD2 (5 bases each). The CDR3 totals 16 residues. Germline CDR1 MDHEN, CDR2 SYDVKM. The germline V and J ends were trimmed by 5 bases and 1 base, with 18 bases remaining between them. CDR3 sequence: CASSPPTGTTSYEQYF. DNA of the CDR3: TGTGCCAGCAGTCCACCGACCGGGACGACATCCTACGAGCAGTACTTC.

In its sample, this clonotype was seen many times. The gene calls are TRBV28 and TRBJ2-5; TRBD1 matches at 8 bases. The CDR3 has 16 amino acids. V was clipped by 7 bases and J by 1 base; unmatched bases: 11. Germline V CDR1 and CDR2: MDHEN, SYDVKM. DNA of the CDR3: TGTGCCAGCAAACCTGGGACAGGACGATTCCAAGAGACCCAGTACTTC. This sequence encodes CASKPGTGRFQETQYF.